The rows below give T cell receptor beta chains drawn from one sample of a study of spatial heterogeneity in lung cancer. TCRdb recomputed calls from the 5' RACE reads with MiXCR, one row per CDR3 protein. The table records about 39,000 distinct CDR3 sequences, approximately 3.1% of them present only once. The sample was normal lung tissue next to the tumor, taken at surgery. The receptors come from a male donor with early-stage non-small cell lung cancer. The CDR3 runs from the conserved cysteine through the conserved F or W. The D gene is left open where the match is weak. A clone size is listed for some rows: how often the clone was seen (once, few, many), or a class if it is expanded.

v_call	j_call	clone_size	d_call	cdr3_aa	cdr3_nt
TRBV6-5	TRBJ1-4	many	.	CASSSRPATNEKLFF	TGTGCCAGCAGTTCCCGACCTGCAACTAATGAAAAACTGTTTTTT
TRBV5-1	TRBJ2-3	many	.	CASSLFSGYTDTQYF	TGCGCCAGCAGCTTGTTTAGCGGCTACACAGATACGCAGTATTTT
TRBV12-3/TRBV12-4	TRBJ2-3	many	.	CASSFGLASDTQYF	TGTGCCAGCAGTTTTGGGCTAGCAAGCGATACGCAGTATTTT
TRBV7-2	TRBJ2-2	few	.	CASSFPRDGGELFF	TGTGCCAGCAGCTTCCCCCGGGACGGCGGGGAGCTGTTTTTT
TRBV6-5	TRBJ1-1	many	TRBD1	CASSRQGGLMNTEAFF	TGTGCCAGCTCCCGACAGGGGGGCCTCATGAACACTGAAGCTTTCTTT
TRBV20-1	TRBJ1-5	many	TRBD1	CSARRTGSEGAQHF	TGCAGTGCTAGACGGACAGGGAGTGAAGGGGCCCAGCATTTT
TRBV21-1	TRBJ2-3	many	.	CASSKFSLTDTQYF	TGTGCCAGCAGCAAGTTTAGCCTCACAGATACGCAGTATTTT
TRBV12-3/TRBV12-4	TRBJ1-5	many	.	CASSPFGGSNQPQHF	TGTGCCAGCAGTCCTTTCGGGGGTAGCAATCAGCCCCAGCATTTT
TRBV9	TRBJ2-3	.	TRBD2	CASSVVTSGDPDTQYF	TGTGCCAGCAGCGTAGTCACTAGCGGGGACCCAGATACGCAGTATTTT
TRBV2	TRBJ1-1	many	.	CASTGQVGTEAFF	TGTGCCAGCACCGGACAAGTGGGCACTGAAGCTTTCTTT
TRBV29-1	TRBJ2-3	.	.	CSGGTADPQYF	TGCAGCGGCGGGACAGCCGATCCGCAGTATTTT
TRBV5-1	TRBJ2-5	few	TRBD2	CASSTTSGMGETQYF	TGCGCCAGCAGCACGACTAGCGGGATGGGGGAGACCCAGTACTTC
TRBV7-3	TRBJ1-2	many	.	CASSPGGASGYTF	TGTGCCAGCAGCCCCGGGGGCGCCTCAGGCTACACCTTC
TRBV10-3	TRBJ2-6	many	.	CAISESRISGANVLTF	TGTGCCATCAGTGAGTCGAGGATCTCTGGGGCCAACGTCCTGACTTTC
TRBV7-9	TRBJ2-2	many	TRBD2	CASSLATGGLELFF	TGTGCCAGCAGCTTAGCGACGGGAGGGTTGGAGCTGTTTTTT
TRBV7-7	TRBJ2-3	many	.	CASSLLGSSDTQYF	TGTGCCAGCAGCTTACTAGGATCTTCAGATACGCAGTATTTT
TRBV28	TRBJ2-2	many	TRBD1	CASSRTGAINTGELFF	TGTGCCAGCAGTCGGACAGGGGCCATAAACACCGGGGAGCTGTTTTTT
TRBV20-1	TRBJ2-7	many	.	CSARLDSYEQYF	TGCAGTGCTAGACTCGACAGTTACGAGCAGTACTTC
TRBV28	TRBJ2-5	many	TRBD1	CASNGQATEKTQYF	TGTGCCAGCAATGGACAGGCGACGGAAAAGACCCAGTACTTC
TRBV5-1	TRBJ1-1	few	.	CASSNQGRDFF	TGCGCCAGCAGCAATCAGGGGAGGGATTTCTTT
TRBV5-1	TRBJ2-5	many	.	CASSFGTQEETQYF	TGCGCCAGCAGCTTCGGGACCCAGGAAGAGACCCAGTACTTC
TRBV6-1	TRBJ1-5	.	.	CASRNQGGLNQPQHF	TGTGCCAGCAGGAATCAAGGGGGTCTAAATCAGCCCCAGCATTTT
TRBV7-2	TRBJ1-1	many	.	CASSLLGATEAFF	TGTGCCAGCAGCTTGTTAGGGGCCACTGAAGCTTTCTTT
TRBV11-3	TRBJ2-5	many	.	CASSSGSQETQYF	TGTGCCAGCAGCTCAGGGTCCCAAGAGACCCAGTACTTC
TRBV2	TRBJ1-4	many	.	CASSEARGTEKLFF	TGTGCCAGCAGTGAAGCGCGAGGGACAGAAAAACTGTTTTTT
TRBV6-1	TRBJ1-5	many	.	CASSSNLINQPQHF	TGTGCCAGCAGTTCTAACCTCATAAATCAGCCCCAGCATTTT
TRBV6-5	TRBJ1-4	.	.	CASSESSATNEKLFF	TGTGCCAGCAGTGAGAGTAGTGCAACTAATGAAAAACTGTTTTTT
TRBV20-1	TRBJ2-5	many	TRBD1	CSAHNWMTGVQETQYF	TGCAGTGCCCACAACTGGATGACAGGGGTGCAAGAGACCCAGTACTTC
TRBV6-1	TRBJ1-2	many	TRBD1	CASSERDRRACTF	TGTGCCAGCAGTGAGCGGGACAGACGAGCCTGCACCTTC
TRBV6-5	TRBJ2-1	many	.	CASSSVPLRGFYNEQFF	TGTGCCAGCAGTTCGGTACCTTTAAGGGGCTTCTACAATGAGCAGTTCTTC
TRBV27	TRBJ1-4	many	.	CASAHGATNEKLFF	TGTGCCAGCGCGCACGGTGCAACTAATGAAAAACTGTTTTTT
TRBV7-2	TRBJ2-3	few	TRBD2	CASSLARRGGDTQYF	TGTGCCAGCAGCTTAGCGCGGCGGGGAGGGGATACGCAGTATTTT
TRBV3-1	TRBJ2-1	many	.	CASSQEIQRRTIDNEQFF	TGTGCCAGCAGCCAAGAGATCCAGCGGAGGACGATCGACAATGAGCAGTTCTTC
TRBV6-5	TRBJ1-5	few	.	CASSYNSGQPQHF	TGTGCCAGCAGTTACAATTCGGGGCAGCCCCAGCATTTT
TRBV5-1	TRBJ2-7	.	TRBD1	CASSPEGQGWQYF	TGCGCCAGCAGCCCCGAAGGACAGGGGTGGCAGTACTTC
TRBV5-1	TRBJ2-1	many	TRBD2	CASSLVPAGGGNEQFF	TGCGCCAGCAGCTTGGTCCCAGCGGGAGGGGGGAATGAGCAGTTCTTC
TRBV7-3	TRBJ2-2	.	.	CASSLNVNTGELFF	TGTGCCAGCAGCTTAAACGTGAACACCGGGGAGCTGTTTTTT
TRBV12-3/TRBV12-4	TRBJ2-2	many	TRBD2	CASSLRRLAEGELFF	TGTGCCAGCAGTTTGAGAAGACTAGCGGAAGGGGAGCTGTTTTTT
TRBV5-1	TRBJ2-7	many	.	CASSLAREYYEQYF	TGCGCCAGCAGCTTGGCGCGGGAATACTACGAGCAGTACTTC
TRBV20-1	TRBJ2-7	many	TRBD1	CSARGITGGWYEQYF	TGCAGTGCTAGAGGCATCACAGGGGGCTGGTACGAGCAGTACTTC
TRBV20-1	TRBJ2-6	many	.	CSARKQGTGANVLTF	TGCAGTGCTAGAAAACAGGGAACTGGGGCCAACGTCCTGACTTTC
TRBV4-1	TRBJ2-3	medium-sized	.	CASSHDSSTDTQYF	TGCGCCAGCAGCCACGACAGTAGCACAGATACGCAGTATTTT